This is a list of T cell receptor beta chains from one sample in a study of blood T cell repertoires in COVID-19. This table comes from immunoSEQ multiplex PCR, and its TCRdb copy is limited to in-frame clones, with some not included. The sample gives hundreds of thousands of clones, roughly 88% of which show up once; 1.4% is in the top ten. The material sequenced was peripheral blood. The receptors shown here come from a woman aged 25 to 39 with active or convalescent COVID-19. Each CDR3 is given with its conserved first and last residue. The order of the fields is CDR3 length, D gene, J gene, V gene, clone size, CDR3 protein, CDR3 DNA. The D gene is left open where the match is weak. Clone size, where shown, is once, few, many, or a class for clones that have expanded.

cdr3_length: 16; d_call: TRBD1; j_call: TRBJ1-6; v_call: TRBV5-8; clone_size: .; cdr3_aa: CASSLATGGGSSPLHF; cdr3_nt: TGTGCCAGCAGCCTCGCAACAGGGGGCGGAAGCTCACCCCTCCACTTT
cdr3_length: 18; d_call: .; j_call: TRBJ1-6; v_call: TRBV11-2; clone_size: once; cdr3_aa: CASSLFSWIQGYNSPLHF; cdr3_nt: TGTGCCAGCAGCTTATTTAGCTGGATTCAGGGCTATAATTCACCCCTCCACTTT
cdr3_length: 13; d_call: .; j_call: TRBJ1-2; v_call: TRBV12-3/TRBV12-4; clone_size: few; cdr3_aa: CASRGGSWSGYTF; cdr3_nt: TGTGCCAGCAGAGGAGGGTCGTGGAGTGGCTACACCTTC
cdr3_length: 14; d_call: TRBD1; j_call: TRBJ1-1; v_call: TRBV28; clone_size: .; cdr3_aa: CASSLPTGSGVAFF; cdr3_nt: TGTGCCAGCAGCCTCCCGACAGGGTCTGGAGTAGCTTTCTTT
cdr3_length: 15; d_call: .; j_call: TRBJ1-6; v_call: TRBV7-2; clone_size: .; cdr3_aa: CASSFPGTYNSPLHF; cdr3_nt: TGTGCCAGCAGCTTCCCGGGAACCTATAATTCACCCCTCCACTTT
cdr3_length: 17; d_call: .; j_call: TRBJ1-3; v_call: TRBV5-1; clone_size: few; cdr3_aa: CASSLSRQEISGNTIYF; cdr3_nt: TGCGCCAGCAGCTTGTCCCGACAGGAGATATCTGGAAACACCATATATTTT
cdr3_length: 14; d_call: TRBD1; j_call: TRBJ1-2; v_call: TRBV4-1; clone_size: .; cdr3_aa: CASSPDRLGYGYTF; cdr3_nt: TGCGCCAGCAGCCCGGACAGGCTGGGGTATGGCTACACCTTC
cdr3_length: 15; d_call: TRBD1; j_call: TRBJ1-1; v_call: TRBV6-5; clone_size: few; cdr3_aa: CASSSQTGIKAEAFF; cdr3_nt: TGTGCCAGCAGTTCCCAGACAGGGATCAAGGCTGAAGCTTTCTTT
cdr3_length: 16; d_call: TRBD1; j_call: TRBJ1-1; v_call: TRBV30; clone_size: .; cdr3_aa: CAWSSQQGTRNTEAFF; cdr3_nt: TGTGCCTGGAGTTCCCAACAGGGGACTCGGAACACTGAAGCTTTCTTT
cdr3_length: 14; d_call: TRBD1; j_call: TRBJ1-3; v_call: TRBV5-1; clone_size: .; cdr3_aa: CASSLTGAGNTIYF; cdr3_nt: TGCGCCAGCAGCCTTACAGGGGCTGGAAACACCATATATTTT
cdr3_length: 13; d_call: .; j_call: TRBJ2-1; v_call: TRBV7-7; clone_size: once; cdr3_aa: CASSLDGANEQFF; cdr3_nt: TGTGCCAGCAGCTTAGATGGTGCGAATGAGCAGTTCTTC
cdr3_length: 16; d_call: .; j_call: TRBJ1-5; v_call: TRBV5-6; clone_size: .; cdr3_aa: CASSFAGENSNQPQHF; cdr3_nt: TGTGCCAGCAGCTTCGCAGGTGAAAATAGCAATCAGCCCCAGCATTTT
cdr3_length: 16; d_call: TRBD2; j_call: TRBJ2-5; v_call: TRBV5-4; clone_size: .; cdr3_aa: CASSLGLAGGQETQYF; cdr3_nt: TGTGCCAGCAGCTTAGGACTAGCGGGGGGACAAGAGACCCAGTACTTC
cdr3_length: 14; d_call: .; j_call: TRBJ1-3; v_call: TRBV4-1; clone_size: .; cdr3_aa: CASSQDSSGNTIYF; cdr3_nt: TGCGCCAGCAGCCAAGACAGCTCTGGAAACACCATATATTTT
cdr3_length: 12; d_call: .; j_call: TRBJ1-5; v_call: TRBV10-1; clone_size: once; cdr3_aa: CASSASGGPQHF; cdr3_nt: TGCGCCAGCAGTGCCTCCGGAGGACCCCAGCATTTT
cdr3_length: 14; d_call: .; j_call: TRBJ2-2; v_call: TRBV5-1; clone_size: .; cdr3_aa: CASRYRLDLGELFF; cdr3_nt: TGCGCCAGCAGATACCGACTCGACCTCGGGGAGCTGTTTTTT
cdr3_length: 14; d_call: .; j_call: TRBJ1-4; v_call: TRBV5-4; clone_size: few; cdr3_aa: CASNKQGTREKLFF; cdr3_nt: TGTGCCAGCAACAAACAGGGAACGCGAGAAAAACTGTTTTTT
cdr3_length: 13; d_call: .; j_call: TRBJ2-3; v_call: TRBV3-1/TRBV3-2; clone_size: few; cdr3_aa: CASEDKRTDTQYF; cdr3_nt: TGTGCCAGCGAGGACAAACGCACAGATACGCAGTATTTT
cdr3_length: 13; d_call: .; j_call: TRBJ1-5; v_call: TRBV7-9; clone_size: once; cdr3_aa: CASSPDSNQPQHF; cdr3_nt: TGTGCCAGCAGCCCAGATAGCAATCAGCCCCAGCATTTT
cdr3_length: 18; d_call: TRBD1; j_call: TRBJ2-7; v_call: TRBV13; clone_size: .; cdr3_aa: CASRSGQGAWRGRYEQYF; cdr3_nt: TGTGCCAGCAGGTCTGGACAGGGGGCTTGGCGGGGGCGGTACGAGCAGTACTTC
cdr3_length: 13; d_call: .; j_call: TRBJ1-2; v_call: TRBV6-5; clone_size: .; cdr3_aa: CASSKPTNYGYTF; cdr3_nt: TGTGCCAGCAGCAAGCCTACTAACTATGGCTACACCTTC
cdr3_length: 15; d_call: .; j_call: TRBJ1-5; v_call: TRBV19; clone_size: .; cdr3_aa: CASSSTAGGNQPQHF; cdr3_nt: TGTGCCAGTAGTAGCACCGCGGGGGGCAATCAGCCCCAGCATTTT
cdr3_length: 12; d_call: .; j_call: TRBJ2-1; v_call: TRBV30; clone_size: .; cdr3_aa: CAWSVLGARQFF; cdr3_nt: TGTGCCTGGAGTGTACTGGGGGCCCGGCAGTTCTTC
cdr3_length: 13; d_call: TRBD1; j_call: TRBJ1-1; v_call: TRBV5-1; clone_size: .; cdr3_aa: CASSPQDRTEAFF; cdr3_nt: TGCGCCAGCAGCCCTCAGGACAGGACTGAAGCTTTCTTT
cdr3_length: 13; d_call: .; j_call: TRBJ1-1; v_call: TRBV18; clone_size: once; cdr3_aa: CASSPYVVTEAFF; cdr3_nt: TGTGCCAGCTCACCCTATGTAGTGACTGAAGCTTTCTTT
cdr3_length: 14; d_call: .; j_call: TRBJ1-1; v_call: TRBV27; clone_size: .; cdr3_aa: CASSLFGDNTEAFF; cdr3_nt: TGTGCCAGCAGTTTATTTGGAGATAACACTGAAGCTTTCTTT
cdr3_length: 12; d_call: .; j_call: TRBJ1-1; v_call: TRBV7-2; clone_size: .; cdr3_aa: CASSFGITEAFF; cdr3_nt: TGTGCCAGCAGCTTCGGGATCACTGAAGCTTTCTTT
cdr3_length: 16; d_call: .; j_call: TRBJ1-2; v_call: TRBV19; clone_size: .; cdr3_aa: CASSSSRTTGNAGYTF; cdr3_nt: TGTGCCAGTAGTTCCTCTCGAACCACAGGGAATGCCGGCTACACCTTC
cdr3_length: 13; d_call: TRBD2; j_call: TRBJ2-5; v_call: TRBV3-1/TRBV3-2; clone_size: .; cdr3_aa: CAIKSSGQETQYF; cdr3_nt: TGTGCCATCAAGAGTAGCGGGCAAGAGACCCAGTACTTC
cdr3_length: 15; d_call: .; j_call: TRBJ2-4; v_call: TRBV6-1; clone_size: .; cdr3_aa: CASSELGAAKNIQYF; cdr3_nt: TGTGCCAGCAGTGAATTGGGGGCAGCCAAAAACATTCAGTACTTC
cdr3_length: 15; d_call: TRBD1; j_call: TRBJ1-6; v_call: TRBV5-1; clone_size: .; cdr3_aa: CASSPRTGSDSPLHF; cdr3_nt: TGCGCCAGCAGCCCTAGGACAGGGTCGGATTCACCCCTCCACTTT
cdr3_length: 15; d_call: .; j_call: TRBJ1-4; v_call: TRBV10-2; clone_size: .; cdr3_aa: CASSSGTLTNEKLFF; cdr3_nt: TGCGCCAGCAGTTCCGGGACTTTAACTAATGAAAAACTGTTTTTT
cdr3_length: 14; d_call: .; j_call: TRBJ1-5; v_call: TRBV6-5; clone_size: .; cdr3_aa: CASTGAYSNQPQHF; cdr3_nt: TGTGCCAGCACAGGGGCTTATAGCAATCAGCCCCAGCATTTT
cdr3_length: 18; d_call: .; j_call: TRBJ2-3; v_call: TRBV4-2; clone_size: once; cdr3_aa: CASSQAAGSRQSTDTQYF; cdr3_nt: TGTGCCAGCAGCCAAGCCGCAGGGTCCAGACAGAGCACAGATACGCAGTATTTT
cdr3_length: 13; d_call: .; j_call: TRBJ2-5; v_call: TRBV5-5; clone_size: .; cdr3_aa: CASSIRSGETQYF; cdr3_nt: TGTGCCAGCAGCATACGTAGTGGAGAGACCCAGTACTTC
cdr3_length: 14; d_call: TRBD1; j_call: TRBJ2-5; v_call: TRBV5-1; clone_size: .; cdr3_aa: CASSLGQGKETQYF; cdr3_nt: TGCGCCAGCAGCTTGGGACAGGGTAAAGAGACCCAGTACTTC
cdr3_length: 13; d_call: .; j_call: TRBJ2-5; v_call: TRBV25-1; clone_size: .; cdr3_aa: CASSDDPAETQYF; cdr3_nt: TGTGCCAGCAGTGACGATCCTGCGGAGACCCAGTACTTC
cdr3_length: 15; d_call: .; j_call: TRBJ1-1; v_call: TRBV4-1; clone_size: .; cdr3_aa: CASSPRVSLNTEAFF; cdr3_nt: TGCGCCAGCAGCCCCCGAGTGAGTCTGAACACTGAAGCTTTCTTT
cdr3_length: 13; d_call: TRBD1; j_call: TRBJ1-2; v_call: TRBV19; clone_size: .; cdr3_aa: CASRLTGEGGYTF; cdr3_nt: TGTGCCAGTAGGCTGACAGGGGAAGGCGGCTACACCTTC
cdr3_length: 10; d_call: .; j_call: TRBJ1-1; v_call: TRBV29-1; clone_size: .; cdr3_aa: CSVLLVEAFF; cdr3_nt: TGCAGCGTTTTACTCGTTGAAGCTTTCTTT
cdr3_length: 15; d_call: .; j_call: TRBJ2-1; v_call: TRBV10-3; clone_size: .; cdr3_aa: CAIREGGQWRNEQFF; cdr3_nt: TGTGCCATCAGGGAAGGAGGTCAATGGAGGAATGAGCAGTTCTTC
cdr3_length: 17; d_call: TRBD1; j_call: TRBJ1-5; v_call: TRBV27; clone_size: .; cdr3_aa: CASSLSGGGASNQPQHF; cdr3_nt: TGTGCCAGCAGTTTATCCGGAGGGGGCGCGAGCAATCAGCCCCAGCATTTT